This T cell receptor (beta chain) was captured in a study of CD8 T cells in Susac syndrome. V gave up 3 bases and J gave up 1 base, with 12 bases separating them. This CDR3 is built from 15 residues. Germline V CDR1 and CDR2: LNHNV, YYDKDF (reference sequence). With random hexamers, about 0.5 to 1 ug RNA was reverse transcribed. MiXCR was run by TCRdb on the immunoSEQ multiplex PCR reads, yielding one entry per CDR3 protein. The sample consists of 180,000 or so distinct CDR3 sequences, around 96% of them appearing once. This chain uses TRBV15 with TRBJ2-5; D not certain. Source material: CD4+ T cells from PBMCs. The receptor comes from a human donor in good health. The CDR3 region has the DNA TGTGCCACCAGCAGGGCCCTAGGAGTCCAAGAGACCCAGTACTTC. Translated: CATSRALGVQETQYF.